Listed below are T cell receptor beta chains from one sample, sequenced in a study of blood T cell repertoires in COVID-19. Assay: immunoSEQ multiplex PCR; the TCRdb copy retains only in-frame clones and omits some. The sample includes about 480,000 clones, about 91% of them seen just once. Sequenced: peripheral blood. These receptors were taken from a man aged 18 to 35 with COVID-19, enrolled during active disease. Each CDR3 is given with its conserved first and last residue. D genes are given only for firm matches. Clone size appears in some rows only: once, few, many, or a class for an expanded clone.

size: .; V: TRBV30; J: TRBJ1-5; D: .; CDR3: CAWSAYREGNQPQHF; DNA: TGTGCCTGGAGTGCCTACAGGGAAGGCAATCAGCCCCAGCATTTT
size: .; V: TRBV2; J: TRBJ2-7; D: TRBD2; CDR3: CASSGGLALFEQYF; DNA: TGTGCCAGCAGTGGGGGACTAGCGCTCTTCGAGCAGTACTTC
size: .; V: TRBV4-2; J: TRBJ2-2; D: .; CDR3: CASMTGGNTGELFF; DNA: TGTGCCAGCATGACCGGGGGTAACACCGGGGAGCTGTTTTTT
size: .; V: TRBV19; J: TRBJ1-3; D: TRBD1; CDR3: CASSNTGQLSGNTIYF; DNA: TGTGCCAGTAGTAACACGGGACAGCTCTCTGGAAACACCATATATTTT
size: .; V: TRBV28; J: TRBJ2-7; D: TRBD2; CDR3: CARGGGTSGINEQYF; DNA: TGTGCCCGCGGGGGGGGGACTAGCGGGATAAACGAGCAGTACTTC
size: .; V: TRBV7-3; J: TRBJ2-3; D: TRBD2; CDR3: CASSLKGTSGTDTQYF; DNA: TGTGCCAGCAGCTTAAAGGGGACTAGCGGGACAGATACGCAGTATTTT
size: .; V: TRBV5-4; J: TRBJ1-1; D: .; CDR3: CASSWGTRGTEAFF; DNA: TGTGCCAGCAGCTGGGGAACACGGGGCACTGAAGCTTTCTTT
size: .; V: TRBV4-1; J: TRBJ1-1; D: .; CDR3: CASSQEGGATVFTEAFF; DNA: TGCGCCAGCAGCCAAGAGGGAGGGGCGACAGTTTTCACTGAAGCTTTCTTT
size: .; V: TRBV4-1; J: TRBJ2-2; D: TRBD1; CDR3: CASRITTGSGELFF; DNA: TGCGCCAGCCGGATAACGACAGGGTCCGGGGAGCTGTTTTTT
size: .; V: TRBV5-5; J: TRBJ1-1; D: .; CDR3: CASSLAGLAFF; DNA: TGTGCCAGCAGCTTGGCAGGGTTGGCTTTCTTT
size: .; V: TRBV7-9; J: TRBJ1-5; D: .; CDR3: CASSLAAGGASQPQHF; DNA: TGTGCCAGCAGCTTAGCGGCCGGGGGTGCTAGTCAGCCCCAGCATTTT
size: few; V: TRBV5-1; J: TRBJ1-1; D: TRBD1; CDR3: CASSSTGFGTEAFF; DNA: TGCGCCAGCAGCTCGACAGGGTTTGGGACTGAAGCTTTCTTT
size: .; V: TRBV15; J: TRBJ2-4; D: TRBD1; CDR3: CATSRVGQGFKNIQYF; DNA: TGTGCCACCAGCAGAGTGGGACAGGGGTTCAAAAACATTCAGTACTTC
size: .; V: TRBV10-1; J: TRBJ2-1; D: TRBD2; CDR3: CASSEWRGGQNEQFF; DNA: TGCGCCAGCAGTGAGTGGCGGGGGGGCCAAAATGAGCAGTTCTTC
size: .; V: TRBV4-1; J: TRBJ2-2; D: TRBD1; CDR3: CASSQVHWTGGIGELFF; DNA: TGCGCCAGCAGCCAAGTGCATTGGACAGGGGGTATCGGGGAGCTGTTTTTT
size: .; V: TRBV3-1/TRBV3-2; J: TRBJ2-3; D: TRBD2; CDR3: CASSQVQRDYGTDTQYF; DNA: TGTGCCAGCAGCCAAGTTCAGCGGGATTATGGCACAGATACGCAGTATTTT
size: .; V: TRBV24-1; J: TRBJ2-1; D: TRBD2; CDR3: CATSDRTGLAGNEQFF; DNA: TGTGCCACCAGTGACAGAACGGGACTAGCGGGAAATGAGCAGTTCTTC
size: .; V: TRBV19; J: TRBJ1-5; D: .; CDR3: CASSSRQERGRQPQHF; DNA: TGTGCCAGTAGTTCTAGACAGGAAAGGGGTCGACAGCCCCAGCATTTT
size: .; V: TRBV5-1; J: TRBJ2-1; D: TRBD2; CDR3: CASTSGSGEQFF; DNA: TGCGCCAGCACTAGCGGGAGCGGGGAGCAGTTCTTC
size: .; V: TRBV20-1; J: TRBJ2-7; D: .; CDR3: CSASRGGQSYEQYF; DNA: TGCAGTGCTAGTAGAGGAGGACAGTCCTACGAGCAGTACTTC
size: .; V: TRBV12-3/TRBV12-4; J: TRBJ2-7; D: .; CDR3: CASGYYDEQYF; DNA: TGTGCCAGCGGGTACTACGACGAGCAGTACTTC
size: .; V: TRBV18; J: TRBJ2-7; D: TRBD2; CDR3: CASSPGLAGDTEQYF; DNA: TGTGCCAGCTCTCCAGGACTAGCGGGAGATACCGAGCAGTACTTC
size: .; V: TRBV4-1; J: TRBJ2-3; D: .; CDR3: CASSPRARGHSTDTQYF; DNA: TGCGCCAGCAGCCCCCGTGCTAGGGGCCATAGCACAGATACGCAGTATTTT
size: .; V: TRBV24-1; J: TRBJ2-7; D: TRBD2; CDR3: CATSESKSSGTSEQYF; DNA: TGTGCCACCAGTGAATCAAAGTCTAGCGGGACTAGCGAGCAGTACTTC
size: .; V: TRBV27; J: TRBJ1-2; D: TRBD1; CDR3: CASSFSGTGGLGYGYTF; DNA: TGTGCCAGCAGTTTTTCCGGGACAGGGGGTCTTGGCTATGGCTACACCTTC
size: .; V: TRBV2; J: TRBJ2-5; D: .; CDR3: CASSERMGQFETQYF; DNA: TGTGCCAGCAGTGAAAGAATGGGGCAATTCGAGACCCAGTACTTC
size: .; V: TRBV6-5; J: TRBJ2-3; D: .; CDR3: CASSYSLATTDTQYF; DNA: TGTGCCAGCAGTTACTCACTAGCCACTACAGATACGCAGTATTTT
size: .; V: TRBV6-5; J: TRBJ2-5; D: TRBD2; CDR3: CASSLAGGGETQYF; DNA: TGTGCCAGCAGCCTAGCGGGGGGCGGTGAGACCCAGTACTTC
size: .; V: TRBV5-8; J: TRBJ2-1; D: TRBD2; CDR3: CASSLRLAGGHEQFF; DNA: TGTGCCAGCAGCCTCCGACTAGCGGGGGGGCATGAGCAGTTCTTC
size: .; V: TRBV11-3; J: TRBJ2-7; D: .; CDR3: CASSPQGYEQYF; DNA: TGTGCCAGCAGCCCACAGGGTTACGAGCAGTACTTC
size: .; V: TRBV12-3/TRBV12-4; J: TRBJ1-1; D: .; CDR3: CASSLAREAFF; DNA: TGTGCCAGCAGTTTAGCCCGTGAAGCTTTCTTT
size: .; V: TRBV19; J: TRBJ2-2; D: TRBD1; CDR3: CASRTLDRVATGELFF; DNA: TGTGCCAGTAGGACCTTAGACAGGGTCGCGACCGGGGAGCTGTTTTTT
size: .; V: TRBV2; J: TRBJ2-7; D: .; CDR3: CASTLALTYEQYF; DNA: TGTGCCAGCACGCTAGCGCTAACCTACGAGCAGTACTTC
size: .; V: TRBV6-5; J: TRBJ1-1; D: .; CDR3: CASSGYTEAFF; DNA: TGTGCCAGTTCAGGGTACACTGAAGCTTTCTTT
size: once; V: TRBV6-6; J: TRBJ2-1; D: TRBD1; CDR3: CASSYTGAYNEQFF; DNA: TGTGCCAGCAGTTATACAGGGGCCTACAATGAGCAGTTCTTC
size: .; V: TRBV4-1; J: TRBJ2-3; D: TRBD1; CDR3: CASSLSLGQGTDTQYF; DNA: TGCGCCAGCAGCCTGAGCCTGGGACAGGGCACAGATACGCAGTATTTT
size: .; V: TRBV14; J: TRBJ1-2; D: TRBD1; CDR3: CASSQVGTAYTF; DNA: TGTGCCAGCAGCCAAGTTGGGACAGCCTACACCTTC
size: .; V: TRBV19; J: TRBJ1-2; D: TRBD1; CDR3: CASSIDKTGGVGYTF; DNA: TGTGCCAGTAGTATAGACAAGACAGGGGGCGTTGGCTACACCTTC
size: .; V: TRBV11-2; J: TRBJ1-2; D: .; CDR3: CASSPGTPFYGYTF; DNA: TGTGCCAGCAGTCCCGGGACTCCGTTCTATGGCTACACCTTC
size: .; V: TRBV25-1; J: TRBJ1-2; D: .; CDR3: CASRQGNYGGYTF; DNA: TGTGCCAGCAGACAGGGTAACTATGGTGGCTACACCTTC
size: once; V: TRBV5-8; J: TRBJ2-5; D: TRBD2; CDR3: CASSRGTSGSSISETQYF; DNA: TGTGCCAGCAGCAGGGGGACTAGCGGGAGTTCCATTTCGGAGACCCAGTACTTC
size: .; V: TRBV20-1; J: TRBJ1-2; D: TRBD1; CDR3: CSARAGTDGAF; DNA: TGCAGTGCTAGGGCCGGGACAGACGGGGCCTTC
size: .; V: TRBV9; J: TRBJ2-5; D: .; CDR3: CASSVGPGRGETQYF; DNA: TGTGCCAGCAGCGTAGGACCAGGGAGGGGGGAGACCCAGTACTTC
size: once; V: TRBV7-2; J: TRBJ1-1; D: TRBD1; CDR3: CASSRDRGDEAFF; DNA: TGTGCCAGCAGCAGGGACAGGGGCGATGAAGCTTTCTTT
size: .; V: TRBV12-3/TRBV12-4; J: TRBJ2-2; D: TRBD2; CDR3: CASSRGAGELFF; DNA: TGTGCCAGCAGTCGGGGGGCCGGGGAGCTGTTTTTT
size: once; V: TRBV6-5; J: TRBJ2-3; D: TRBD2; CDR3: CASSSGSDTQYF; DNA: TGTGCCAGCAGTAGCGGGAGCGATACGCAGTATTTT
size: .; V: TRBV18; J: TRBJ1-4; D: .; CDR3: CASSPQNRNEKLFF; DNA: TGTGCCAGCTCACCGCAGAACAGGAATGAAAAACTGTTTTTT
size: .; V: TRBV11-2; J: TRBJ2-1; D: .; CDR3: CASSLLQGYNEQFF; DNA: TGTGCCAGCAGCTTATTACAGGGTTACAATGAGCAGTTCTTC
size: .; V: TRBV6-5; J: TRBJ2-7; D: .; CDR3: CASSYLGQTGNEQYF; DNA: TGTGCCAGCAGTTACCTTGGACAGACCGGCAACGAGCAGTACTTC
size: .; V: TRBV6-1; J: TRBJ2-1; D: .; CDR3: CASSDLGALSNEQFF; DNA: TGTGCCAGCAGTGATCTGGGGGCCCTATCAAATGAGCAGTTCTTC
size: .; V: TRBV6-1; J: TRBJ1-5; D: TRBD1; CDR3: CASSEGGQSNQPQHF; DNA: TGTGCCAGCAGTGAAGGGGGACAGTCCAATCAGCCCCAGCATTTT
size: .; V: TRBV7-2; J: TRBJ2-7; D: .; CDR3: CASSLVGQGRDDEQYF; DNA: TGTGCCAGCAGCTTAGTAGGTCAGGGGAGAGACGACGAGCAGTACTTC
size: .; V: TRBV6-2/TRBV6-3; J: TRBJ2-1; D: TRBD2; CDR3: CASSLAGTSGVSYNEQFF; DNA: TGTGCCAGCAGTCTCGCCGGGACTAGCGGGGTCTCCTACAATGAGCAGTTCTTC
size: .; V: TRBV7-8; J: TRBJ1-1; D: .; CDR3: CASTPLGGRMNTEAFF; DNA: TGTGCCAGCACCCCACTCGGGGGGCGGATGAACACTGAAGCTTTCTTT
size: .; V: TRBV6-5; J: TRBJ1-1; D: .; CDR3: CASREGSTEAFF; DNA: TGTGCCAGCAGGGAGGGGAGCACTGAAGCTTTCTTT
size: once; V: TRBV5-1; J: TRBJ1-2; D: .; CDR3: CASSYDRPYGYTF; DNA: TGCGCCAGCAGCTACGACAGACCCTATGGCTACACCTTC
size: .; V: TRBV18; J: TRBJ2-3; D: TRBD2; CDR3: CASSPRSGGLTDTQYF; DNA: TGTGCCAGCTCACCACGGTCGGGGGGGCTTACAGATACGCAGTATTTT
size: .; V: TRBV5-4; J: TRBJ2-5; D: .; CDR3: CASGTGDLETQYF; DNA: TGTGCCAGCGGGACTGGGGATTTGGAGACCCAGTACTTC
size: once; V: TRBV10-1; J: TRBJ2-5; D: .; CDR3: CATSYGAGETQYF; DNA: TGCGCCACCTCCTACGGAGCAGGGGAGACCCAGTACTTC
size: .; V: TRBV27; J: TRBJ1-2; D: TRBD1; CDR3: CASSLSGGDRDSGYTF; DNA: TGTGCCAGCAGTTTATCGGGGGGTGACAGGGATAGCGGCTACACCTTC